A selection of T cell receptor beta chains follows, all from one sample in a study of human T cells and chemical hapten exposure. TCRdb recomputed calls from the RACE reads with MiXCR, one row per CDR3 protein. The sample shows about 160,000 distinct CDR3 sequences, roughly a quarter of them seen only once. Sequenced material: whole blood, taken in connection with sensitization to the hapten diphenylcyclopropenone (DPC). These receptors all come from a woman aged 18 to 35 with alopecia areata. Some clones in this sample may be carry-over from other donors' samples. Both conserved end residues are part of each CDR3. Fields, in order: D gene, J gene, V gene, clone size, CDR3 protein, CDR3 DNA. D genes are given only for firm matches. Only part of the rows carry a size: once, few, many, or a class if the clone is expanded.

>NA|TRBJ2-7|TRBV6-6|NA
CASSFTLKEQYF
TGTGCCAGCAGTTTCACCCTTAAGGAGCAGTACTTC
>TRBD1|TRBJ1-2|TRBV14|few
CASSQGTGDGYTF
TGTGCCAGCAGCCAAGGGACAGGCGATGGCTACACCTTC
>TRBD2|TRBJ2-1|TRBV2|few
CASTASGGGEQFF
TGTGCCAGCACGGCTAGCGGGGGGGGGGAGCAGTTCTTC
>NA|TRBJ1-2|TRBV19|NA
CASSTLQTGRINYGYTF
TGTGCCAGTAGTACACTTCAGACAGGCCGGATTAACTATGGCTACACCTTC
>TRBD2|TRBJ2-7|TRBV20-1|NA
CSASRLRGAPYEQYF
TGCAGTGCCAGTAGGTTGCGGGGGGCTCCCTACGAGCAGTACTTC
>NA|TRBJ2-1|TRBV20-1|few
CSARAFLASYNEQFF
TGCAGTGCTAGGGCGTTTCTCGCCTCCTACAATGAGCAGTTCTTC
>NA|TRBJ1-1|TRBV25-1|few
CASSEGGGAETEAFF
TGTGCCAGCAGTGAGGGTGGGGGCGCAGAGACTGAAGCTTTCTTT
>NA|TRBJ2-6|TRBV19|NA
CASSILGSRVDLTF
TGTGCCAGTAGTATACTCGGCTCACGGGTAGACCTGACTTTC
>NA|TRBJ2-3|TRBV29-1|few
CSVLRERGQDTQYF
TGCAGCGTCCTCCGGGAACGGGGCCAAGATACGCAGTATTTT
>NA|TRBJ2-7|TRBV7-9|NA
CASSLSGESYEQYF
TGTGCCAGCAGCTTATCCGGCGAATCCTACGAGCAGTACTTC
>NA|TRBJ2-3|TRBV5-4|NA
CASSLRLGKDTQYF
TGTGCCAGCAGCTTGCGGTTAGGGAAAGATACGCAGTATTTT
>TRBD1|TRBJ1-1|TRBV7-9|NA
CASSLKTGTNTEAFF
TGTGCCAGCAGCCTAAAGACAGGGACGAACACTGAAGCTTTCTTT
>TRBD1|TRBJ1-2|TRBV28|few
CASRAGQGASYGYTF
TGTGCCAGCAGGGCGGGACAGGGGGCGTCGTATGGCTACACCTTC
>NA|TRBJ2-7|TRBV6-1|NA
CASSEAAAQYYEQYF
TGTGCCAGCAGTGAAGCGGCAGCCCAGTACTACGAGCAGTACTTC
>NA|TRBJ2-2|TRBV20-1|few
CSARDARSNTGELFF
TGCAGTGCTAGAGATGCGCGCTCGAACACCGGGGAGCTGTTTTTT
>TRBD2|TRBJ2-1|TRBV19|few
CASQGSGRASSYNEQFF
TGTGCCAGCCAGGGGAGCGGGAGGGCCAGCTCCTACAATGAGCAGTTCTTC
>NA|TRBJ2-4|TRBV5-1|few
CASSRGSEGLNIQYF
TGCGCCAGCAGCAGAGGCTCCGAGGGCTTGAACATTCAGTACTTC
>NA|TRBJ2-5|TRBV28|few
CASSYTKTGGGETQYF
TGTGCCAGCAGTTACACTAAGACAGGTGGAGGAGAGACCCAGTACTTC
>TRBD2|TRBJ2-7|TRBV29-1|few
CSGAGGTPPTYEQYF
TGCAGCGGCGCGGGGGGAACTCCCCCGACCTACGAGCAGTACTTC
>NA|TRBJ1-2|TRBV29-1|NA
CSVEDPRGYTF
TGCAGCGTTGAAGATCCGCGAGGCTACACCTTC
>NA|TRBJ2-2|TRBV21-1|NA
CASSKASTTSNTGELFF
TGTGCCAGCAGCAAAGCGTCTACGACTTCGAACACCGGGGAGCTGTTTTTT
>TRBD2|TRBJ2-5|TRBV5-1|NA
CASSSTSLYQETQYF
TGCGCCAGCAGCTCGACTAGCCTGTACCAAGAGACCCAGTACTTC
>TRBD1|TRBJ1-1|TRBV20-1|NA
CRAPGQGNTEAFF
TGCAGAGCACCGGGACAGGGGAACACTGAAGCTTTCTTT
>NA|TRBJ2-3|TRBV29-1|NA
CSASTDSLSTDTQYF
TGCAGCGCCTCAACAGACTCGCTTAGCACAGATACGCAGTATTTT
>NA|TRBJ2-1|TRBV15|NA
CATSSAYNEQFF
TGTGCCACCAGTTCGGCGTACAATGAGCAGTTCTTC
>NA|TRBJ1-1|TRBV6-2/TRBV6-3|NA
CASSYAPFWTEAFF
TGTGCCAGCAGTTATGCCCCCTTTTGGACTGAAGCTTTCTTT
>NA|TRBJ2-1|TRBV7-6|many
CASSLATSISYNEQFF
TGTGCCAGCAGCTTAGCAACAAGCATCTCCTACAATGAGCAGTTCTTC
>TRBD1|TRBJ1-4|TRBV2|NA
CASSYRGVFEKLFF
TGTGCCAGCAGCTACAGGGGAGTTTTCGAAAAACTGTTTTTT
>TRBD2|TRBJ2-1|TRBV29-1|many
CSVPGGANEQFF
TGCAGCGTCCCCGGGGGGGCCAATGAGCAGTTCTTC
>TRBD2|TRBJ2-3|TRBV2|few
CASSEGLARGDTQYF
TGTGCCAGCAGTGAAGGACTAGCTAGGGGTGATACGCAGTATTTT
>TRBD2|TRBJ2-1|TRBV7-8|few
CASSLERLAGGSYNEQFF
TGTGCCAGCAGCTTAGAAAGGCTAGCGGGAGGGTCCTACAATGAGCAGTTCTTC
>TRBD1|TRBJ2-1|TRBV15|NA
CATSTRDRAYNEQFF
TGTGCCACCAGCACCCGGGACAGGGCCTACAATGAGCAGTTCTTC
>TRBD2|TRBJ2-1|TRBV6-6|NA
CASTRGASGGSYNEQFF
TGTGCCAGCACTAGGGGGGCTAGCGGGGGGTCCTACAATGAGCAGTTCTTC
>NA|TRBJ1-6|TRBV11-2|NA
CASSPSGGYNSPLHF
TGTGCCAGCAGCCCCTCGGGGGGCTATAATTCACCCCTCCACTTT
>NA|TRBJ1-1|TRBV6-5|NA
CASSYFGRVASTEAFF
TGTGCCAGCAGTTACTTTGGCAGGGTCGCATCCACTGAAGCTTTCTTT
>TRBD1|TRBJ1-1|TRBV9|NA
CASSVGRTGNTEAFF
TGTGCCAGCAGCGTAGGGAGGACAGGGAACACTGAAGCTTTCTTT
>NA|TRBJ1-6|TRBV7-8|NA
CASSPDSSPLHF
TGTGCCAGCAGCCCGGACAGTTCACCCCTCCACTTT
>NA|TRBJ2-5|TRBV20-1|few
CSAPSTGEVRETQYF
TGCAGTGCTCCTTCTACCGGGGAGGTTAGAGAGACCCAGTACTTC
>NA|TRBJ2-2|TRBV24-1|few
CATSDRSWGNTGELFF
TGTGCCACCAGTGATAGATCGTGGGGAAACACCGGGGAGCTGTTTTTT
>NA|TRBJ2-6|TRBV20-1|NA
CSASNSILSGANVLTF
TGCAGTGCTAGTAACAGTATCCTCTCTGGGGCCAACGTCCTGACTTTC
>NA|TRBJ1-1|TRBV2|NA
CASSEAPGIGTEAFF
TGTGCCAGCAGTGAAGCGCCGGGGATTGGGACTGAAGCTTTCTTT
>NA|TRBJ1-4|TRBV6-5|few
CATGRPHNEKLFF
TGTGCCACCGGCAGGCCTCATAATGAAAAACTGTTTTTT
>NA|TRBJ2-7|TRBV5-1|NA
CASSAGQNYEQYF
TGCGCCAGCAGCGCGGGACAGAACTACGAGCAGTACTTC
>NA|TRBJ2-1|TRBV15|few
CATSRSTSSYNEQFF
TGTGCCACCAGCAGGTCTACGAGCTCCTACAATGAGCAGTTCTTC
>TRBD1|TRBJ2-7|TRBV20-1|NA
CSASKGANEQYF
TGCAGTGCTAGTAAGGGGGCGAACGAGCAGTACTTC
>TRBD1|TRBJ1-2|TRBV5-4|NA
CASSYTGGYGYTF
TGTGCCAGCAGCTATACAGGGGGCTATGGCTACACCTTC